Listed below are T cell receptor beta chains from one sample, sequenced in a study of early T cells in non-severe SARS-CoV-2 infection. TCRdb passed the 5' RACE reads through MiXCR, listing each CDR3 protein once. Counted here are about 56,000 distinct CDR3 sequences, roughly a tenth occurring once; the ten biggest clones make up 6.5%. Material for sequencing was whole blood. The source of these receptors is an adult who was a healthcare worker with PCR-confirmed SARS-CoV-2 infection or an uninfected control (not recorded which). CDR3s include the opening cysteine and the closing phenylalanine or tryptophan. Fields, in order: D gene, clone size, V gene, J gene, CDR3 length, CDR3 DNA, CDR3 protein. D genes are given only for firm matches. A clone size is listed for some rows: how often the clone was seen (once, few, many), or a class if it is expanded.

d_gene: .
abundance: few
v_gene: TRBV13
j_gene: TRBJ2-7
len: 15
CDR3nt: TGTGCCAGCAGCCCCTTGACAGACTACTCCTACGAGCAGTACTTC
CDR3aa: CASSPLTDYSYEQYF

d_gene: .
abundance: .
v_gene: TRBV10-3
j_gene: TRBJ1-2
len: 16
CDR3nt: TGTGCCATCAGTGAGATTCCAGGGTTAATCGACTATGGCTACACCTTC
CDR3aa: CAISEIPGLIDYGYTF

d_gene: TRBD1
abundance: .
v_gene: TRBV27
j_gene: TRBJ2-7
len: 14
CDR3nt: TGTGCCAGCAGTTCGGGACAGGGGGTAGGCGAGCAGTACTTC
CDR3aa: CASSSGQGVGEQYF

d_gene: TRBD1
abundance: .
v_gene: TRBV27
j_gene: TRBJ1-2
len: 14
CDR3nt: TGTGCCAGCACTTCCCCGGGACAGGGGGTTGGCTACACCTTC
CDR3aa: CASTSPGQGVGYTF

d_gene: .
abundance: .
v_gene: TRBV29-1
j_gene: TRBJ1-1
len: 13
CDR3nt: TGCAGCGTTGAAGGTTCGGCAGGGTCTGAAGCTTTCTTT
CDR3aa: CSVEGSAGSEAFF

d_gene: TRBD1
abundance: many
v_gene: TRBV20-1
j_gene: TRBJ2-1
len: 13
CDR3nt: TGCAGTGCTACCCCGGGACAGTACAATGAGCAGTTCTTC
CDR3aa: CSATPGQYNEQFF

d_gene: .
abundance: many
v_gene: TRBV7-6
j_gene: TRBJ2-1
len: 12
CDR3nt: TGTGCCAGCAGCTCTAGAAACGGTGAGCAGTTCTTC
CDR3aa: CASSSRNGEQFF

d_gene: TRBD1
abundance: .
v_gene: TRBV3-1
j_gene: TRBJ2-1
len: 16
CDR3nt: TGTGCCAGCAGCCTCCGGGACAGCCAAGCCGGGGCCCACGGCGTCTTC
CDR3aa: CASSLRDSQAGAHGVF

d_gene: .
abundance: .
v_gene: TRBV20-1
j_gene: TRBJ1-1
len: 11
CDR3nt: TGCAGTGCTAGAGGGGACATTGAAGCTTTCTTT
CDR3aa: CSARGDIEAFF

d_gene: .
abundance: many
v_gene: TRBV7-2
j_gene: TRBJ2-7
len: 14
CDR3nt: TGTGCCAGCAGCTTAGATTTAGGGCGGCGGGAGCAGTACTTC
CDR3aa: CASSLDLGRREQYF

d_gene: TRBD1
abundance: few
v_gene: TRBV7-2
j_gene: TRBJ2-4
len: 15
CDR3nt: TGTGCCAGCAGCTTAGAGGGGGCCGCCAAAAACATTCAGTACTTC
CDR3aa: CASSLEGAAKNIQYF

d_gene: TRBD2
abundance: .
v_gene: TRBV29-1
j_gene: TRBJ2-1
len: 15
CDR3nt: TGCAGCGTTGACCCCAAGGCACTAGCGGGCAATGAGCAGTTCTTC
CDR3aa: CSVDPKALAGNEQFF

d_gene: .
abundance: many
v_gene: TRBV12-3/TRBV12-4
j_gene: TRBJ2-1
len: 12
CDR3nt: TGTGCCAGCAGCATTTGGGGGAATGAGCAGTTCTTC
CDR3aa: CASSIWGNEQFF

d_gene: .
abundance: few
v_gene: TRBV3-1
j_gene: TRBJ1-5
len: 17
CDR3nt: TGTGCCAGCAGTCAAGGTTCTGCCGGGAATAGCAATCAGCCCCAGCATTTT
CDR3aa: CASSQGSAGNSNQPQHF

d_gene: .
abundance: many
v_gene: TRBV6-6
j_gene: TRBJ2-5
len: 11
CDR3nt: TGTGCCAGCGGGACTCAAGAGACCCAGTACTTC
CDR3aa: CASGTQETQYF

d_gene: TRBD1
abundance: many
v_gene: TRBV6-2/TRBV6-3
j_gene: TRBJ1-4
len: 15
CDR3nt: TGTGCCAGCTGGACAGGAATTGCAACTAATGAAAAACTGTTTTTT
CDR3aa: CASWTGIATNEKLFF

d_gene: .
abundance: many
v_gene: TRBV7-6
j_gene: TRBJ2-1
len: 15
CDR3nt: TGTGCCAGCAGCTTAGACGATAGTCGGGGCAATGAGCAGTTCTTC
CDR3aa: CASSLDDSRGNEQFF

d_gene: .
abundance: .
v_gene: TRBV15
j_gene: TRBJ2-7
len: 15
CDR3nt: TGTGCCACCAGCAGAGCGGAACCTCCCTACTACGAGCAGTACTTC
CDR3aa: CATSRAEPPYYEQYF

d_gene: TRBD1
abundance: few
v_gene: TRBV9
j_gene: TRBJ2-4
len: 14
CDR3nt: TGTGCCAGCAGCGTAGCCGGGACAGGTCCAATTCAGTACTTC
CDR3aa: CASSVAGTGPIQYF

d_gene: .
abundance: many
v_gene: TRBV27
j_gene: TRBJ2-3
len: 14
CDR3nt: TGTGCCAGCAGCCAAAGCCACAGCACAGATACGCAGTATTTT
CDR3aa: CASSQSHSTDTQYF

d_gene: TRBD2
abundance: .
v_gene: TRBV5-1
j_gene: TRBJ2-3
len: 16
CDR3nt: TGCGCCAGCAGGTATACTAGCGGACCTAGCACAGATACGCAGTATTTT
CDR3aa: CASRYTSGPSTDTQYF

d_gene: .
abundance: few
v_gene: TRBV4-3
j_gene: TRBJ2-7
len: 15
CDR3nt: TGCGCCAGCAGCCAACGACGGGACTCGATCTACGAGCAGTACTTC
CDR3aa: CASSQRRDSIYEQYF

d_gene: TRBD1
abundance: few
v_gene: TRBV5-4
j_gene: TRBJ2-3
len: 16
CDR3nt: TGTGCCAGCAGCTTGTCCGGGGTCAGGGGGACAGATACGCAGTATTTT
CDR3aa: CASSLSGVRGTDTQYF

d_gene: .
abundance: .
v_gene: TRBV4-2
j_gene: TRBJ2-3
len: 16
CDR3nt: TGTGCCAGCAGCCACGATGGTAGCAGGAACACAGATACGCAGTATTTT
CDR3aa: CASSHDGSRNTDTQYF

d_gene: .
abundance: .
v_gene: TRBV27
j_gene: TRBJ2-1
len: 15
CDR3nt: TGTGCCAGCAGCAATCGTTGGGGGGCAGACGATGAGCAGTTCTTC
CDR3aa: CASSNRWGADDEQFF

d_gene: .
abundance: few
v_gene: TRBV9
j_gene: TRBJ2-6
len: 14
CDR3nt: TGTGCCAGCAGCCAACAATTTGGGGCCAACGTCCTGACTTTC
CDR3aa: CASSQQFGANVLTF

d_gene: .
abundance: .
v_gene: TRBV5-4
j_gene: TRBJ1-2
len: 15
CDR3nt: TGTGCCAGCAGCTTGGAAGGGCTATCTAACTATGGCTACACCTTC
CDR3aa: CASSLEGLSNYGYTF

d_gene: .
abundance: many
v_gene: TRBV6-5
j_gene: TRBJ2-3
len: 12
CDR3nt: TGTGCCAGCAAGGGCGTCACAGATACGCAGTATTTT
CDR3aa: CASKGVTDTQYF

d_gene: .
abundance: many
v_gene: TRBV7-9
j_gene: TRBJ1-1
len: 13
CDR3nt: TGTGCCAGCAGCTTAGGAACGAACACTGAAGCTTTCTTT
CDR3aa: CASSLGTNTEAFF

d_gene: .
abundance: .
v_gene: TRBV6-1
j_gene: TRBJ2-1
len: 14
CDR3nt: TGTGCCAGCACCGCCGAGGTAGGGACTTCAAAGCAGTTCTTC
CDR3aa: CASTAEVGTSKQFF

d_gene: TRBD2
abundance: many
v_gene: TRBV3-1
j_gene: TRBJ2-4
len: 20
CDR3nt: TGTGCCAGCAGCCACAACCCGGGACTAGCGGGAGGCGGCCAATCAAACATTCAGTACTTC
CDR3aa: CASSHNPGLAGGGQSNIQYF

d_gene: TRBD2
abundance: .
v_gene: TRBV9
j_gene: TRBJ2-1
len: 14
CDR3nt: TGTGCCAGCAGCGTAGATGGGACTAGGGAGGAGCAGTTCTTC
CDR3aa: CASSVDGTREEQFF

d_gene: TRBD2
abundance: .
v_gene: TRBV25-1
j_gene: TRBJ2-5
len: 13
CDR3nt: TGTGCCAGCAGGGGGACTAACGGGGAGACCCAGTACTTC
CDR3aa: CASRGTNGETQYF

d_gene: .
abundance: many
v_gene: TRBV28
j_gene: TRBJ2-1
len: 13
CDR3nt: TGTGCCAGCAGTCCGGGCTCCTACAATGAGCAGTTCTTC
CDR3aa: CASSPGSYNEQFF

d_gene: .
abundance: .
v_gene: TRBV5-1
j_gene: TRBJ2-2
len: 13
CDR3nt: TGCGCCAGCAGCTTACAGGACACCGGGGAGCTGTTTTTT
CDR3aa: CASSLQDTGELFF

d_gene: TRBD1
abundance: few
v_gene: TRBV12-3/TRBV12-4
j_gene: TRBJ1-1
len: 14
CDR3nt: TGTGCCAGCAGTTTGACAGGGCTGAACACTGAAGCTTTCTTT
CDR3aa: CASSLTGLNTEAFF

d_gene: .
abundance: many
v_gene: TRBV24-1
j_gene: TRBJ2-1
len: 11
CDR3nt: TGTGCCACCAGTGAGGGTGATGAGCAGTTCTTC
CDR3aa: CATSEGDEQFF

d_gene: .
abundance: .
v_gene: TRBV20-1
j_gene: TRBJ2-7
len: 15
CDR3nt: TGCAGTGCTAGAGGAATGGCGGGCGAGGACTACGAGCAGTACTTC
CDR3aa: CSARGMAGEDYEQYF

d_gene: .
abundance: .
v_gene: TRBV10-3
j_gene: TRBJ2-3
len: 14
CDR3nt: TGTGCCATCAGTAGGGACTCGGGCACAGATACGCAGTATTTT
CDR3aa: CAISRDSGTDTQYF

d_gene: .
abundance: many
v_gene: TRBV20-1
j_gene: TRBJ2-2
len: 14
CDR3nt: TGCAGTGCTAGGAGTCGGATGAACACCGGGGAGCTGTTTTTT
CDR3aa: CSARSRMNTGELFF

d_gene: .
abundance: many
v_gene: TRBV2
j_gene: TRBJ2-3
len: 14
CDR3nt: TGTGCCAGCAGTGAGAGTGAGGACACAGATACGCAGTATTTT
CDR3aa: CASSESEDTDTQYF

d_gene: .
abundance: few
v_gene: TRBV10-3
j_gene: TRBJ2-3
len: 13
CDR3nt: TGTGCCATCACAGCAGGCGCGACAGATACGCAGTATTTT
CDR3aa: CAITAGATDTQYF

d_gene: .
abundance: many
v_gene: TRBV11-3
j_gene: TRBJ2-2
len: 12
CDR3nt: TGTGCCAGCAGCTTCAACACCGGGGAGCTGTTTTTT
CDR3aa: CASSFNTGELFF

d_gene: .
abundance: .
v_gene: TRBV11-2
j_gene: TRBJ2-1
len: 17
CDR3nt: TGTGCCAGCAGGAATTGGGTTAGCGGAATGCCGACCAATGAGCAGTTCTTC
CDR3aa: CASRNWVSGMPTNEQFF

d_gene: TRBD2
abundance: few
v_gene: TRBV5-1
j_gene: TRBJ2-1
len: 16
CDR3nt: TGCGCCAGCAGCATAGCCGGGACTAGCTCCTACAATGAGCAGTTCTTC
CDR3aa: CASSIAGTSSYNEQFF

d_gene: .
abundance: .
v_gene: TRBV20-1
j_gene: TRBJ2-5
len: 13
CDR3nt: TGCAGTGCTAGAGATACTAACCAAGAGACCCAGTACTTC
CDR3aa: CSARDTNQETQYF

d_gene: TRBD1
abundance: many
v_gene: TRBV11-2
j_gene: TRBJ2-6
len: 19
CDR3nt: TGTGCCAGCAGCCCAAGGCGGGACAGGGACAGCTCTGGGGCCAACGTCCTGACTTTC
CDR3aa: CASSPRRDRDSSGANVLTF

d_gene: .
abundance: .
v_gene: TRBV7-8
j_gene: TRBJ2-3
len: 17
CDR3nt: TGTGCCAGCAGCTCATCCCTCGGGCCATGGGGCACAGATACGCAGTATTTT
CDR3aa: CASSSSLGPWGTDTQYF

d_gene: .
abundance: .
v_gene: TRBV15
j_gene: TRBJ2-3
len: 13
CDR3nt: TGTGCCACCAGCAGGGACTTCACAGATACGCAGTATTTT
CDR3aa: CATSRDFTDTQYF

d_gene: TRBD2
abundance: many
v_gene: TRBV19
j_gene: TRBJ2-3
len: 15
CDR3nt: TGTGCCAGTAGTATTTTAGCGGGAGGTGCAAATACGCAGTATTTT
CDR3aa: CASSILAGGANTQYF

d_gene: .
abundance: .
v_gene: TRBV6-2/TRBV6-3
j_gene: TRBJ1-1
len: 16
CDR3nt: TGTGCCAGCAGCTCTATGCCAGGGGCTTCGTCGAATGAAGCTTTCTTT
CDR3aa: CASSSMPGASSNEAFF

d_gene: TRBD2
abundance: many
v_gene: TRBV7-2
j_gene: TRBJ2-2
len: 17
CDR3nt: TGTGCCAGCAGCTCAATCGCACTAGCGGGCTACACCGGGGAGCTGTTTTTT
CDR3aa: CASSSIALAGYTGELFF

d_gene: TRBD1
abundance: few
v_gene: TRBV7-2
j_gene: TRBJ2-1
len: 15
CDR3nt: TGTGCCAGCAGCTCCCGGGACAGGGGGGTTGTTGAGCAGTTCTTC
CDR3aa: CASSSRDRGVVEQFF

d_gene: .
abundance: many
v_gene: TRBV18
j_gene: TRBJ2-5
len: 15
CDR3nt: TGTGCCAGCTCACCACCGTGGGGGCGGGAGGAGACCCAGTACTTC
CDR3aa: CASSPPWGREETQYF

d_gene: TRBD2
abundance: .
v_gene: TRBV18
j_gene: TRBJ2-7
len: 15
CDR3nt: TGTGCCAGCTCCCAAACTAGCGGGATCTCCTACGAGCAGTACTTC
CDR3aa: CASSQTSGISYEQYF